This T cell receptor beta chain is drawn from a study of blood T cell repertoires in COVID-19. Profiled with immunoSEQ multiplex PCR; TCRdb holds only in-frame clones, not every one. This table holds 200,000 to 250,000 clones, around 81% found once. Sequencing used peripheral blood. This receptor was obtained from a human donor in a cohort sampled during active COVID-19.

Here the CDR3 DNA reads TGTGCCAGCAGTTACTCGGTGAGGAAAGGAAACACCATATATTTT. This sequence encodes CASSYSVRKGNTIYF. V usage is TRBV6-5 and J usage is TRBJ1-3; D gene ambiguous. The CDR3 has 15 amino acids. Trimming stripped 0 bases from V and 4 bases from J, with 10 bases between. CDR1 and CDR2 (germline): MNHEY, SVGAGI.